These 23 T cell receptor beta chains share one sample of origin, sequenced in a study of CD8+ T cells in alopecia areata. RNA, once extracted, was reverse transcribed into cDNA for use as the sequencing template. Assay used: immunoSEQ multiplex PCR; TCRdb lists only in-frame clones, some missing. The data contain 95,000 to 120,000 clones, roughly 59% of them singletons. The source material was CD8+ T cells sorted from blood. The receptor source for this set is a human donor in good health.

This clone appeared a few times. The rearrangement joins TRBV9 to TRBJ2-3; maybe TRBD2 (5 bases). Germline V gene sequence: CDR1 SGDLS, CDR2 YYNGEE. The ends were cut back, 3 bases at V and 8 bases at J, with 25 bases in the middle. The CDR3 sequence is 17 residues long. CDR3 residues: CASSGQKSGSRGGTQYF. CDR3 DNA: TGTGCCAGCAGCGGACAAAAGAGCGGATCGAGAGGTGGTACGCAGTATTTT.

This sequence joins TRBV29-1 and TRBJ2-1, with 9 bases aligning to TRBD1. The CDR3 extends over 16 amino acids. V was pared by 1 base and J by 3 bases, with 7 bases of the junction left unmatched. CDR1 SQVTM and CDR2 ANQGSEA come from the germline V gene. CDR3 nucleotide sequence: TGCAGCGTTGAAGGCTCTATGACAGGGGGCTACAATGAGCAGTTCTTC. It encodes CSVEGSMTGGYNEQFF.

The V gene is TRBV5-4, the J gene TRBJ2-1; D unresolved. The CDR3 covers 13 residues. The germline CDR1 and CDR2 sequences are SGHNT and YYREEE (reference sequence). The V and J ends lost 2 bases and 6 bases respectively, with 9 bases between them. As DNA, the CDR3 is TGTGCCAGCAGCTTAGGGAAGGCCAATGAGCAGTTCTTC. It encodes CASSLGKANEQFF.

The sample holds a few counts of this clone. The chain uses TRBV19 and TRBJ1-5; no firm D call. The CDR3 runs to 14 residues. With 2 bases removed from V and 7 bases from J, the gap between germline ends came to 12 bases. Germline V gene sequence: CDR1 LNHDA, CDR2 SQIVND (reference sequence). CDR3 residues: CASSIRMATQPQHF. CDR3 DNA: TGTGCCAGTAGTATACGCATGGCAACCCAGCCCCAGCATTTT.

The chain couples TRBV7-9 to TRBJ1-2, with 10 bases identical to TRBD1. J lost 1 base, V lost 5 bases, and 7 bases had no gene match. The CDR3 is made up of 16 amino acids. CDR1 and CDR2 (germline): SEHNR, FQNEAQ (reference sequence). The CDR3 region is CASSLGTGANNYGYTF. Written as DNA, the CDR3 is TGTGCCAGCAGCCTCGGGACAGGGGCCAATAACTATGGCTACACCTTC.

This clone came up many times. The chain uses TRBV5-4 and TRBJ1-1; D is ambiguous. CDR1 is SGHNT and CDR2 is YYREEE in the germline V gene (reference sequence). The CDR3 covers 12 residues. V was trimmed by 1 base and J by 4 bases, leaving 5 bases between them. Here the CDR3 DNA reads TGTGCCAGCAGCTTGAGAGGCACTGAAGCTTTCTTT. Encoded protein: CASSLRGTEAFF.

The sample holds a few counts of this clone. The V call is TRBV4-1, the J call TRBJ2-7; TRBD2 aligns across 10 bases. From germline, CDR1 is MGHRA and CDR2 YSYEKL. Trimming at V came to 1 base and at J to 4 bases, leaving 4 bases not matched to a gene. The CDR3 is 15 residues long. Here the CDR3 reads CASSQVFSGGYEQYF. In DNA form, the CDR3 reads TGCGCCAGCAGCCAAGTATTTAGCGGGGGGTACGAGCAGTACTTC.

The chain recombines TRBV2 with TRBJ1-2; no firm D call. The V gene's germline CDR1 is SNHLY and CDR2 FYNNEI. This CDR3 is 12 amino acids long. Trimming removed 8 bases from V and 2 bases from J, with 9 bases in between. CDR3 in DNA: TGTGCCAGCTATGACGGCAACTATGGCTACACCTTC. Translation gives CASYDGNYGYTF. The whole variable domain, filled in from reference TRBV2 and TRBJ1-2, reads EPEVTQTPSHQVTQMGQEVILRCVPISNHLYFYWYRQILGQKVEFLVSFYNNEISEKSEIFDDQFSVERPDGSNFTLKIRSTKLEDSAMYFCASYDGNYGYTFGSGTRLTVV.

Notes on this clone: Other DNA sequences in the same sample also yield this CDR3. The rearrangement links TRBV9 to TRBJ2-2; D gene unclear. V was pared by 3 bases and J by 3 bases, with 3 bases between. The CDR3 is made up of 12 amino acids. Germline values: CDR1 SGDLS, CDR2 YYNGEE. The CDR3 coding sequence is TGTGCCAGCAGCGCCTACACCGGGGAGCTGTTTTTT. Amino acids: CASSAYTGELFF.

In its sample, this clone was seen many times. The chain employs TRBV28 and TRBJ1-6; 7 bases line up with TRBD1. Trimming removed 4 bases from V and 10 bases from J; junction bases left unmatched: 10. Germline-derived CDR1 and CDR2 are MDHEN and SYDVKM. The CDR3 covers 15 residues. CDR3 DNA: TGTGCCAGCAGTTCGACAGGGTGGTACTGGTCACCCCTCCACTTT. Translating gives CASSSTGWYWSPLHF.

The gene calls are TRBV15 and TRBJ1-6; weak D call: TRBD1 (5 bases). The germline V and J ends were trimmed by 2 bases and 3 bases, with 11 bases remaining between them. Germline V gene lookup returns CDR1 LNHNV and CDR2 YYDKDF (reference sequence). CDR3 length: 16 residues. CDR3 sequence: CATSRTGQDYNSPLHF. CDR3 nucleotide sequence: TGTGCCACCAGCAGAACCGGACAAGACTATAATTCACCCCTCCACTTT.

This chain connects TRBV28 to TRBJ1-2; D is unresolved. V lost 2 bases to trimming and J lost 8 bases, with 15 bases between them. Germline assignment: CDR1 MDHEN and CDR2 SYDVKM. This CDR3 is built from 14 residues. The CDR3 nucleotides read TGTGCCAGCAGTTTAGGGCAGTCCTATGGGGGCTACACCTTC. As protein: CASSLGQSYGGYTF.

Regarding this clone: The same CDR3 can be traced to other DNA sequences in this sample. The chain has TRBV7-9 and TRBJ2-5; D unresolved. This CDR3 spans 12 amino acids. Trimming left V 1 base short and J 2 bases short, with 2 bases between. Germline V gives CDR1 SEHNR, CDR2 FQNEAQ (reference sequence). The CDR3 region has the DNA TGTGCCAGCAGCTTAGGGCAAGAGACCCAGTACTTC. This translates into CASSLGQETQYF.

The chain is built from TRBV9 and TRBJ2-7, with D unclear. The germline V gene has CDR1 SGDLS and CDR2 YYNGEE. This CDR3 is 10 amino acids long. The ends were cut back, 0 bases at V and 6 bases at J, with 1 base in the middle. CDR3 sequence: CASSVAEQYF. CDR3 bases: TGTGCCAGCAGCGTAGCCGAGCAGTACTTC.

The rearrangement joins TRBV5-6 to TRBJ1-5; D ambiguous. The V gene lost 4 bases and the J gene lost 6 bases, with 17 bases spanning the gap. This CDR3 is 15 amino acids long. CDR1 is SGHDT, CDR2 YYEEEE, per germline. The CDR3 sequence: CASSLSTGRGQPQHF. The CDR3 DNA reads as TGTGCCAGCAGCCTAAGCACCGGGCGAGGTCAGCCCCAGCATTTT.

This chain uses TRBV5-4 with TRBJ2-5; a weak D match, TRBD2 (6 bases). This CDR3 is built from 13 residues. V shed 7 bases and J shed 1 base, with 11 bases lying between them. Germline V lookup: CDR1 SGHNT, CDR2 YYREEE (reference sequence). CDR3: CASSGEVQETQYF. As DNA, the CDR3 is TGTGCCAGCTCGGGGGAAGTCCAAGAGACCCAGTACTTC.

The V call is TRBV4-2, the J call TRBJ2-7, with TRBD2 matching 12 bases. V shed 5 bases, J shed 1 base, and the junction held 6 bases outside the gene matches. The CDR3 covers 16 residues. Germline V gene data show CDR1 as LGHNA and CDR2 as YNFKEQ. The CDR3 DNA reads as TGTGCCAGCAGCAACCCCGGGACTAGCGGGTCCTACGAGCAGTACTTC. Its translation: CASSNPGTSGSYEQYF.

The sample holds a few counts of this clone. The V call is TRBV7-2, the J call TRBJ1-2, with D possibly TRBD1 on 5 matching bases. The ends were cut back, 2 bases at V and 4 bases at J, with 17 bases in the middle. Germline V CDR1 and CDR2: SGHTA, FQGNSA. The CDR3 is 16 residues long. CDR3 region: CASSLTSGGSFYGYTF. CDR3 nucleotide sequence: TGTGCCAGCAGCTTAACCAGCGGGGGTTCTTTCTATGGCTACACCTTC.

Only a few counts were recorded for this clone. CDR3 region: CAIRDDYEQYF. The DNA for the CDR3 is TGTGCCATAAGAGACGACTACGAGCAGTACTTC. The rearrangement links TRBV7-2 to TRBJ2-7; no clear D. The CDR3 length is 11 residues. V gave up 10 bases and J gave up 3 bases, with 10 bases separating them. Germline loops: CDR1 SGHTA, CDR2 FQGNSA.

This chain connects TRBV13 to TRBJ2-7; TRBD2 is a possible D gene (6 bases). The CDR3 contains 14 residues. Trimming left V 5 bases short and J 6 bases short, with 17 bases between. CDR1 and CDR2 from the germline V gene are PRHDT and FYEKMQ (reference sequence). CDR3 region: CASSPAGRSREQYF. Here the CDR3 DNA reads TGTGCCAGCAGCCCGGCTGGGAGGTCTCGCGAGCAGTACTTC.

This clone was found a few times. J is TRBJ2-5 and V is TRBV23-1, with D perhaps matching TRBD1 (6 bases). TRBV23-1 is classed as an ORF, of uncertain function. The CDR3 totals 15 residues. Trimming removed 0 bases from V and 5 bases from J, with 13 bases in between. The CDR3: CASSQSWGRGETQYF. The CDR3 DNA reads as TGCGCCAGCAGTCAATCGTGGGGGCGCGGGGAGACCCAGTACTTC.

This rearrangement joins TRBV4-3 to TRBJ2-5; no clear D gene. Germline V lookup: CDR1 LGHNA, CDR2 YSLEER. V was clipped by 3 bases and J by 7 bases, with 9 bases between them. This CDR3 is built from 12 residues. In DNA, the CDR3 is TGCGCCAGCAGCCACCTACGTATGACCCAGTACTTC. As protein: CASSHLRMTQYF.

V and J are TRBV7-8 and TRBJ1-5, with 10 bases aligning to TRBD1. Germline V gene lookup returns CDR1 SGHVS and CDR2 FQNEAQ. The CDR3 covers 14 residues. Unmatched junction bases numbered 2, after V lost 5 bases and J lost 4 bases. In DNA form, the CDR3 reads TGTGCCAGCAGCGAGGACAGGGGGAATCAGCCCCAGCATTTT. Its protein is CASSEDRGNQPQHF.